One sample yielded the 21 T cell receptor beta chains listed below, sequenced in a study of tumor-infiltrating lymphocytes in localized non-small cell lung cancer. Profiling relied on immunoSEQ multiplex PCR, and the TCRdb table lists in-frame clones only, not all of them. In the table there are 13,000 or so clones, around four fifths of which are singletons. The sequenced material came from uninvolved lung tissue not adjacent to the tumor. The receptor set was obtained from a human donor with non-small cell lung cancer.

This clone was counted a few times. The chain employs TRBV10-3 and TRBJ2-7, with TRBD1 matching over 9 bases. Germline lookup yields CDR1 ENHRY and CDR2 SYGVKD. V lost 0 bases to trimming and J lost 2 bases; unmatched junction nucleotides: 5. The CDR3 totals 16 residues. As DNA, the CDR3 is TGTGCCATCAGTGAGTCGGACAGGGGCTCCCCCTACGAGCAGTACTTC. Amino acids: CAISESDRGSPYEQYF.

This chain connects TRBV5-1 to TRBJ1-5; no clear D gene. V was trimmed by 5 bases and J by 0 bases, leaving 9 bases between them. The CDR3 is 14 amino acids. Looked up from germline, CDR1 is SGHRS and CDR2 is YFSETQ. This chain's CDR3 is CASSEGDSNQPQHF. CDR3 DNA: TGCGCCAGCAGTGAGGGAGATAGCAATCAGCCCCAGCATTTT.

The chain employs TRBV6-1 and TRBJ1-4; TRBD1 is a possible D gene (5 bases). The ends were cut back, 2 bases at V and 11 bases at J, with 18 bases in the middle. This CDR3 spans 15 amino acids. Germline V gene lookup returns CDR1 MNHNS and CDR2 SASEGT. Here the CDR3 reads CASSERGQVGSKLFF. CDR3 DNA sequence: TGTGCCAGCAGTGAACGGGGCCAGGTCGGCTCGAAACTGTTTTTT.

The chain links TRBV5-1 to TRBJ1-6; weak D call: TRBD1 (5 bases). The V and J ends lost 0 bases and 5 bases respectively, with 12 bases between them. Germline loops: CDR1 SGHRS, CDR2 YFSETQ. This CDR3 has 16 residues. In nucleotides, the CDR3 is TGCGCCAGCAGCTTGGCCTTGAGACAGAATAATTCACCCCTCCACTTT. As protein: CASSLALRQNNSPLHF.

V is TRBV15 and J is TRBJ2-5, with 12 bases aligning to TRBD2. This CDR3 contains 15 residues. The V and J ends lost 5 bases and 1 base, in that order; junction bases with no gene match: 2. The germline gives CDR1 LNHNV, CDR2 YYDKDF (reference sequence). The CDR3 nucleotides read TGTGCCACCAGCTCTAGCGGGGGGGCCCAAGAGACCCAGTACTTC. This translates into CATSSSGGAQETQYF. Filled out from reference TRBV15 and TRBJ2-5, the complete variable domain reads DAMVIQNPRYQVTQFGKPVTLSCSQTLNHNVMYWYQQKSSQAPKLLFHYYDKDFNNEADTPDNFQSRRPNTSFCFLDIRSPGLGDTAMYLCATSSSGGAQETQYFGPGTRLLVL.

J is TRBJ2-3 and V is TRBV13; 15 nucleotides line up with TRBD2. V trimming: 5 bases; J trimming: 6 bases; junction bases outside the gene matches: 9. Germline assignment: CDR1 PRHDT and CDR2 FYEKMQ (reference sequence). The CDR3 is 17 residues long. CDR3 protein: CASSPRTSGGDGDTQYF. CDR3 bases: TGTGCCAGCAGCCCTCGGACTAGCGGGGGGGACGGGGATACGCAGTATTTT. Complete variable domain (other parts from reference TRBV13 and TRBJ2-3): AAGVIQSPRHLIKEKRETATLKCYPIPRHDTVYWYQQGPGQDPQFLISFYEKMQSDKGSIPDRFSAQQFSDYHSELNMSSLELGDSALYFCASSPRTSGGDGDTQYFGPGTRLTVL.

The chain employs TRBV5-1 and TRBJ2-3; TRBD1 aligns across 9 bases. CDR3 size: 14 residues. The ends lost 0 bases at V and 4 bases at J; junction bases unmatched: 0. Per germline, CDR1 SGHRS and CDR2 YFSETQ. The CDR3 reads CASSLDRGPDTQYF. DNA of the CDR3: TGCGCCAGCAGCTTGGACAGGGGGCCAGATACGCAGTATTTT.

The CDR3 DNA follows: TGCGCCAGTACACCCTTCCGACGGGACAGACCAACCCCCGTCCAAGAGACCCAGTACTTC. Translation: CASTPFRRDRPTPVQETQYF. This chain joins TRBV10-2 and TRBJ2-5, with 7 positions matching TRBD1. The CDR3 is made up of 20 amino acids. The V segment lost 9 bases and the J segment 1 base; nucleotides outside the gene matches: 26. Germline assignment: CDR1 WSHSY and CDR2 SAAADI.

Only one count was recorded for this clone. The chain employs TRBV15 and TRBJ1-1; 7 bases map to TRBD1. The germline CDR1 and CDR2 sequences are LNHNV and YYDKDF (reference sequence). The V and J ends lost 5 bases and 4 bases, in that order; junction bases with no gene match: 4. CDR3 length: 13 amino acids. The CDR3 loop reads CATSVNRGTEAFF. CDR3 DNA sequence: TGTGCCACCAGCGTCAACAGGGGCACTGAAGCTTTCTTT.

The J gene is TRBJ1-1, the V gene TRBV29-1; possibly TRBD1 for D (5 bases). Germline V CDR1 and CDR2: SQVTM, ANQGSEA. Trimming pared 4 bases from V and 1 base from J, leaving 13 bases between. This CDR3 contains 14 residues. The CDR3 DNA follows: TGCAGCGTTGTGGGGCCCGTGGGGAACACTGAAGCTTTCTTT. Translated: CSVVGPVGNTEAFF.

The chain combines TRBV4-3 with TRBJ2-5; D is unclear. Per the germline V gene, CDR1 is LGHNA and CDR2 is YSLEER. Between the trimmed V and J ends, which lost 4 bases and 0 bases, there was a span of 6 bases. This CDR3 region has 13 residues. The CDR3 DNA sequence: TGCGCCAGCAGCCGGACGTACCAAGAGACCCAGTACTTC. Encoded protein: CASSRTYQETQYF.

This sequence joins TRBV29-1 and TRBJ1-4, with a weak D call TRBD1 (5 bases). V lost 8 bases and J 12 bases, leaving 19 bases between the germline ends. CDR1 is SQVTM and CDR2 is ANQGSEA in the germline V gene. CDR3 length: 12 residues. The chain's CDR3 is CSPRTGPRELFF. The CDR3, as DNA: TGCAGCCCTAGGACGGGGCCCCGGGAACTGTTTTTT. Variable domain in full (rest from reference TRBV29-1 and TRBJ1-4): SAVISQKPSRDICQRGTSLTIQCQVDSQVTMMFWYRQQPGQSLTLIATANQGSEATYESGFVIDKFPISRPNLTFSTLTVSNMSPEDSSIYLCSPRTGPRELFFGSGTQLSVL.

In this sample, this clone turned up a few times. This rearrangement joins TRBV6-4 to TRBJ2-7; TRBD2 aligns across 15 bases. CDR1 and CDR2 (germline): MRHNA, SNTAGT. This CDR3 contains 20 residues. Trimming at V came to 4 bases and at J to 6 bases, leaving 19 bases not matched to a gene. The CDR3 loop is CASSVFLGLAGGNRGCEQYF. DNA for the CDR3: TGTGCCAGCAGTGTATTCTTGGGACTAGCGGGGGGCAATAGGGGGTGCGAGCAGTACTTC.

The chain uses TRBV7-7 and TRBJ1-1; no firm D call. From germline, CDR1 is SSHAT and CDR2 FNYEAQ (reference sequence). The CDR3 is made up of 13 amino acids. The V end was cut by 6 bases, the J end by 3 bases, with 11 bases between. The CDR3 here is CASSQTTDTEAFF. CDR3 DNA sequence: TGTGCCAGCAGTCAAACCACGGACACTGAAGCTTTCTTT.

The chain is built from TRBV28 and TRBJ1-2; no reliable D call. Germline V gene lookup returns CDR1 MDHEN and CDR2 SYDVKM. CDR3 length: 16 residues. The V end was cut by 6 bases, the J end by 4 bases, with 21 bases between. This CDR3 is CASSPRDFKRVYGYTF. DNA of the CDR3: TGTGCCAGCAGCCCCCGAGACTTTAAACGGGTCTATGGCTACACCTTC.

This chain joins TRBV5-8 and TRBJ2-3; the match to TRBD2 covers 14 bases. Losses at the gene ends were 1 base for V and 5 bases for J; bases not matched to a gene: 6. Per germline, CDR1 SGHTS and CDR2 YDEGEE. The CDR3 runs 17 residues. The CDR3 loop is CASSLQTSGGGIDTQYF. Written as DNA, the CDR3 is TGTGCCAGCAGCTTGCAGACTAGCGGGGGGGGGATAGATACGCAGTATTTT.

CDR3 in amino acids: CASSLAVRVRGTEAFF. CDR3 sequence (DNA): TGTGCCAGCAGCTTAGCCGTTCGGGTTCGTGGCACTGAAGCTTTCTTT. The V call is TRBV7-2, the J call TRBJ1-1; D is unresolved. Looked up from germline, CDR1 is SGHTA and CDR2 is FQGNSA. The CDR3 length is 16 residues. Deletions cut 0 bases from V and 4 bases from J, with 15 bases between.

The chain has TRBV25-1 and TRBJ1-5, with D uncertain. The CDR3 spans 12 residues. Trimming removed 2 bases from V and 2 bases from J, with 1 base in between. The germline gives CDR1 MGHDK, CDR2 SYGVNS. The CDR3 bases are TGTGCCAGCAGTGAAGGCAATCAGCCCCAGCATTTT. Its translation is CASSEGNQPQHF.

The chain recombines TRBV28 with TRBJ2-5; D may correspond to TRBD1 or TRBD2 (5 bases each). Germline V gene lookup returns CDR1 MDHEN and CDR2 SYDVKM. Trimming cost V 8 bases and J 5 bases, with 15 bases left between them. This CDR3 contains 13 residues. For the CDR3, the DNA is TGTGCCAGCGTGAGGGACCCTGTCGAGACCCAGTACTTC. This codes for CASVRDPVETQYF.

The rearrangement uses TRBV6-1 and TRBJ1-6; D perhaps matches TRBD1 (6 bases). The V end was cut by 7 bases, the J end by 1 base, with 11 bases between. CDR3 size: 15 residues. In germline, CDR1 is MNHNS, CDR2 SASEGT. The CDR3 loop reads CASKRGESYNSPLHF. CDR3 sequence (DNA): TGTGCCAGCAAGAGGGGGGAGTCCTATAATTCACCCCTCCACTTT.

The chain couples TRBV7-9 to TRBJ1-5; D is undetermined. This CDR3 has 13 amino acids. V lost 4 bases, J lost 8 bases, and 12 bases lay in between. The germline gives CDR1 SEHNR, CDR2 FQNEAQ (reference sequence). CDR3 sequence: CASSSRLGEPQHF. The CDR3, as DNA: TGTGCCAGCAGCTCCCGCCTTGGGGAGCCCCAGCATTTT.